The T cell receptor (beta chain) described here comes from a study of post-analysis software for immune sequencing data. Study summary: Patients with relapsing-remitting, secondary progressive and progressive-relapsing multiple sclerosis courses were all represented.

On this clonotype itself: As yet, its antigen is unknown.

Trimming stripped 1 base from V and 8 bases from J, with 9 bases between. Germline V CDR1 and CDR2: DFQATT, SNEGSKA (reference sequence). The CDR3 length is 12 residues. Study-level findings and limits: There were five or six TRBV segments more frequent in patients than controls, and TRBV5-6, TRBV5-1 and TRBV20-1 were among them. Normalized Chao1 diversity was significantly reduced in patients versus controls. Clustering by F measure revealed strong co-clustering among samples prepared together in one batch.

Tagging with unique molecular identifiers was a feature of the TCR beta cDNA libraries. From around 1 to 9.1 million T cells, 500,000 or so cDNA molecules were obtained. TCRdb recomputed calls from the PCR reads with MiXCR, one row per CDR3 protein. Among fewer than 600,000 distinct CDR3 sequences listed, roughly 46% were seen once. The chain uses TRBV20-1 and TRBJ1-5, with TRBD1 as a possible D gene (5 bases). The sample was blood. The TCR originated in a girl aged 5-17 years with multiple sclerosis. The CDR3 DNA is TGCAGTGCTAGAGCTTGGGGGAAGCCCCAGCATTTT. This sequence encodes CSARAWGKPQHF.